This T cell receptor beta chain is drawn from a study of blood T cell repertoires in COVID-19 (dated by TCRdb to the early 2020s). Concerning the study at large: The collaborator samples originated in the United States, Italy and Spain and spanned the acute and convalescent phases of COVID-19. The prospective study material was composed of cDNA or gDNA derived from T cells, B-cell-depleted T cells, or PBMCs. The repertoires were released in a freely available public database meant as a resource for research on the immune response to SARS-CoV-2. The sample metadata nearly always contained a de-identified subject ID, COVID-19 status, age in years and sex. The samples were drawn from two sources: the first 160 participants of the ongoing ImmuneRACE study, and 1,254 subjects contributed by 6 global collaborators. Where HLA class I and class II types were available, the types were taken from metadata supplied by the sample provider, not from assay-based typing. The dataset comprised deeply sampled blood TCRbeta repertoires from subjects exposed to, actively infected with, or recovered from COVID-19.

On the study overall, not on this receptor specifically: Clinical and demographic metadata were provided uncurated, with the amount varying by source and participant.

On this clone itself: The clone's antigen remains unknown. No base qualities exist here, and no much larger clone lies one base off it.

From cysteine to phenylalanine, the CDR3 is 14 amino acids long. Only CDR3 DNA is held: 42 bases, read in frame from base 1. From the germline V gene, CDR1 is SGHRS and CDR2 is YFSETQ. The V and J ends are trimmed by 3 bases and 4 bases, leaving 12 bases between them. The immunoSEQ Assay, a bias-controlled multiplex PCR, was used to amplify TCRbeta CDR3 regions from genomic DNA. The published analysis was carried out like this. The number of nucleated cells in each sample was estimated by amplification of reference gene primers within the assay. To quantify the absolute abundance of each unique TCRbeta CDR3 rearrangement, sequence reads were collapsed and filtered. Productive Simpson clonality was computed per sample as the square root of Simpson's diversity index over productive rearrangements. TCRdb obtained this table from immuneACCESS and retained in-frame rearrangements with V and J assigned. These tables miss some clones; where compared with another copy, unresolved V genes account for less than half of the shortfall, and the remainder is unexplained. That table furnishes V, J and clone size, whereas the DNA furnished D and trimming. The sample table records about 14,000 clones; around 76% of these occur just once. Jointly, the top ten make up roughly two fifths of the sample.

Each collaborating institution followed its own protocols to collect whole blood in K2EDTA tubes. For TCRbeta analysis, collaborator samples were shipped as frozen whole blood, as isolated PBMCs, or as DNA extracted from either sample type. The TCR was taken from a woman aged 80 or over with acute or convalescent COVID-19. The V and J genes are TRBV5-1 and TRBJ2-3, with TRBD1 perhaps the D gene, on 5 matching bases. Sequencing used peripheral blood. The CDR3 sequence is CASSSGSVADTQYF. The DNA sequence reads TGCGCCAGCAGCTCAGGGTCGGTGGCAGATACGCAGTATTTT.